The clone carrying this TCR beta chain was detected a few times. Its specificity is not known. This record belongs to a study of CD4+ T cells in melanoma. Per germline, CDR1 SEHNR and CDR2 FQNEAQ (reference sequence). Unmatched junction bases numbered 4, after V lost 10 bases and J lost 0 bases. CDR3 size: 13 residues. Data came from immunoSEQ multiplex PCR; TCRdb stores just in-frame clones and leaves some out. The sample has about 190 clones; under 75% are singletons. Study results and caveats: A reported correlation linked neoantigen-specific CD4+ T cells to CD8+, macrophage and B cell function. In melanoma, neoantigen-specific CD4+ T cells reportedly differed in differentiation state.

The TCR was taken from a human donor with melanoma. The genes are TRBV7-9 and TRBJ2-5, with TRBD2 matching over 8 bases. The specimen was cells sorted by PD-1 expression. The CDR3 is CAKEREYQETQYF. The CDR3 coding sequence is TGTGCCAAGGAGCGGGAGTACCAAGAGACCCAGTACTTC.